This T cell receptor beta chain was captured in a study of blood T cell repertoires in COVID-19. TCRdb's copy holds only in-frame clones and misses some; the assay was immunoSEQ multiplex PCR. The sample shows a few hundred thousand clones, around 91% of them seen only once. The CDR3 is made up of 15 amino acids. Looked up from germline, CDR1 is MGHRA and CDR2 is YSYEKL. Trimming removed 4 bases at V and 4 bases at J, with 14 bases between. The sample consisted of PBMCs or T cells enriched from blood (not recorded which). The chain employs TRBV4-1 and TRBJ2-1; D is possibly TRBD1 (5 bases). This clonotype originated in a woman aged 40 to 50 who had recovered from COVID-19. The CDR3 bases are TGCGCCAGCAGCCCAGGGATGGGGTTTTACAATGAGCAGTTCTTC. Translation gives CASSPGMGFYNEQFF.